Following are 6 T cell receptor beta chains from one sample sequenced in a study of T cells in women clearing cervical HPV infection. Using immunoSEQ multiplex PCR, the repertoire was profiled, and TCRdb retains in-frame clones only, with some absent. This sample contains 27,000 or so clones. What was sequenced was blood buffy coat. Every receptor here comes from a woman between 18 and 75 years old with a cervical HPV16 infection that either progressed to CIN3+ or cleared (not recorded which).

In regard to this clone: The sequenced fragment ends 3 residues before the CDR3 boundary, so the rest is inferred from the germline J gene. This chain connects TRBV6-2 or TRBV6-3 to TRBJ2-2; 8 nucleotides line up with TRBD1. Germline V gene data show CDR1 as MNHEY and CDR2 as SVGEGT. The CDR3 length is 15 residues. The sequenced CDR3 bases are TGTGCCAGCAGTTCATCACAGGGGGACGGTTCACCG. This codes for CASSSSQGDGSP. The whole CDR3 sequence reads CASSSSQGDGSPLFF.

A remark on this clone: The CDR3 end is not reached by the read, which stops 3 residues before it; the germline J gene fills it in. The chain joins TRBV19 to TRBJ1-1, with D possibly TRBD1 on 6 matching bases. The CDR3 covers 13 residues. Germline assignment: CDR1 LNHDA and CDR2 SQIVND (reference sequence). The CDR3 here is CASSLTGGYRAFF. CDR3 DNA (partial): TGTGCCAGTAGTCTGACAGGAGGATATCGA.

Concerning this clone: The CDR3 goes on 3 residues after the read ends, and that part is filled in from the germline J gene. The chain recombines TRBV5-5 with TRBJ2-7; TRBD1 matches 8 bases. This CDR3 comprises 15 residues. The ends lost 4 bases at V and 2 bases at J; junction bases unmatched: 8. Germline CDR1 is SGHKS and CDR2 is YYEKEE (reference sequence). The CDR3: CASSITTGGPYEQYF. The covered CDR3 bases are TGTGCCAGCAGCATAACAACAGGGGGACCCTACGAG.

About this clone: The DNA ends 3 residues before the CDR3 does, and the rest of the CDR3 is filled in from the germline J gene. Other DNA sequences in this sample translate to the same CDR3. J is TRBJ1-6 and V is TRBV18, with 9 bases that match TRBD1. V shed 9 bases and J 6 bases; nucleotides not matched to a gene: 9. Germline lookup yields CDR1 KGHSH and CDR2 LQKENI. The CDR3 is 15 residues long. CDR3 protein: CASSVLDRGNSPLHF. The covered CDR3 bases are TGTGCCAGTTCAGTCCTGGACAGGGGTAATTCACCC.

The part of the CDR3 DNA that was read is TGTGCCAGCAGCCCAAGGGACACCGACTATGGT. It specifies CASSPRDTDYG. The CDR3 in full is CASSPRDTDYGQYF. The chain carries TRBV11-2 and TRBJ2-4, with a possible D match to TRBD1 (6 bases). The CDR3 end falls 3 residues outside the read, so it is completed with the germline J gene. The CDR3 runs 14 residues. Germline V lookup: CDR1 SGHAT, CDR2 FQNNGV.

Points on this clone: Sequencing ends 3 residues short of the CDR3 end; the germline J gene provides the rest. This chain joins TRBV7-2 and TRBJ1-2, with TRBD1 as a possible D gene (6 bases). Trimming stripped 5 bases from V and 5 bases from J, with 18 bases between. CDR1 and CDR2 from the germline V gene are SGHTA and FQGNSA. This CDR3 has 15 residues. The CDR3 DNA, read in part, is TGTGCCAGCAGCGGAGGACAGCCAGGAGAGTATGGC. Residues: CASSGGQPGEYG. In full, the CDR3 is CASSGGQPGEYGYTF.